This T cell receptor beta chain was sequenced during a study of blood T cell repertoires in COVID-19. Looking at the study overall: COVID-19 samples collected from the United States, Italy and Spain covered acute and convalescent phases.

Clones were read by immunoSEQ multiplex PCR, and TCRdb kept only the in-frame ones, dropping some. The table lists about 160,000 clones, over 80% of them singletons. This clone was detected once. The CDR3 has 13 amino acids. Deletions cut 9 bases from V and 3 bases from J, with 14 bases between. CDR1 is LNHDA and CDR2 is SQIVND in the germline V gene (reference sequence). The sequencing input was peripheral blood. This receptor was identified in a woman aged 45-60 years with acute or convalescent COVID-19. The chain carries TRBV19 and TRBJ1-1, with D possibly being TRBD1 (5 bases). DNA of the CDR3: TGTGCCAGCCACGGGGGTTCATACACTGAAGCTTTCTTT. Residues: CASHGGSYTEAFF.